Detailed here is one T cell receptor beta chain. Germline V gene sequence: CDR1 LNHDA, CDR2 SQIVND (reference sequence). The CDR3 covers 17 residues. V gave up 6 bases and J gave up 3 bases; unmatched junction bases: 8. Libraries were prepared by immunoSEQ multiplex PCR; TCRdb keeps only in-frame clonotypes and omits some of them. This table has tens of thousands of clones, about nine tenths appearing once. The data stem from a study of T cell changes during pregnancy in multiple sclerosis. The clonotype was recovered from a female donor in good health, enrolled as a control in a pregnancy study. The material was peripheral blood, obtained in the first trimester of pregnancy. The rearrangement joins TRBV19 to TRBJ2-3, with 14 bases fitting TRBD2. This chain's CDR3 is CASSPIRTSGRTDTQYF. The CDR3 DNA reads TGTGCCAGTAGCCCGATCCGGACTAGCGGGAGGACAGATACGCAGTATTTT.